A single T cell receptor beta chain is shown here with its context. Sequencing used immunoSEQ multiplex PCR; TCRdb keeps in-frame clones, though not all of them. The table shows fewer than 200,000 clones, with 86% occurring only once. The CDR3 spans 18 residues. Germline V gene lookup returns CDR1 SGHRS and CDR2 YFSETQ. The V end lost 2 bases, the J end lost 3 bases, and 18 bases lay between the germline ends. The donors were part of the validation cohort, which consisted of approximately 110 subjects and was separate from the first cohort of around 620 subjects. The source of the sample is a study of cytomegalovirus exposure and HLA in healthy donors.

The origin of this receptor is a young woman in good health and CMV-seronegative. The chain employs TRBV5-1 and TRBJ2-6; a weak D match, TRBD2 (6 bases). The specimen sequenced was PBMCs. The CDR3 loop reads CASSFQLIQEGGANVLTF. CDR3 coding DNA: TGCGCCAGCAGCTTCCAGCTCATCCAGGAGGGTGGGGCCAACGTCCTGACTTTC. The full variable domain, in which reference TRBV5-1 and TRBJ2-6 provide the parts outside the CDR3, is KAGVTQTPRYLIKTRGQQVTLSCSPISGHRSVSWYQQTPGQGLQFLFEYFSETQRNKGNFPGRFSGRQFSNSRSEMNVSTLELGDSALYLCASSFQLIQEGGANVLTFGAGSRLTVL.